Each of the 24 T cell receptor beta chains below was sequenced from the same sample in a study of cytotoxic CD8 clonotypes in ibrutinib-treated CLL. Here immunoSEQ multiplex PCR was the method, and the copy in TCRdb shows in-frame clones only, minus some. The sample lists about 120,000 clones, under 70% occurring once. The starting material was PBMCs, obtained after 24 months of ibrutinib treatment. All receptors derive from a human donor with chronic lymphocytic leukemia.

CDR3 region: CASKSYNSPLHF. CDR3 sequence (DNA): TGCGCCTCTAAGTCCTATAATTCACCCCTCCACTTT. This sequence joins TRBV10-1 and TRBJ1-6; D gene ambiguous. Germline values: CDR1 WNHNN, CDR2 SYGVQD (reference sequence). The germline V and J ends were trimmed by 11 bases and 1 base, with 6 bases remaining between them. This CDR3 comprises 12 residues.

This clone was seen only a few times. The chain has TRBV30 and TRBJ1-2, with a tentative D call TRBD1 (5 bases). Germline lookup yields CDR1 GTSNPN and CDR2 SVGIG (reference sequence). This CDR3 has 11 residues. V shed 5 bases and J shed 4 bases, with 8 bases lying between them. The CDR3 DNA is TGTGCCTGGCGGGGGAGCTATGGCTACACCTTC. It specifies CAWRGSYGYTF.

This chain links TRBV30 with TRBJ2-5, with D unclear. Looked up from germline, CDR1 is GTSNPN and CDR2 is SVGIG (reference sequence). The CDR3 is made up of 13 amino acids. The V end was cut by 4 bases, the J end by 5 bases, with 14 bases between. The CDR3 bases are TGTGCCTGGAATGGGAAGCTGGGGGAGACCCAGTACTTC. Protein sequence: CAWNGKLGETQYF.

The rearrangement joins TRBV14 to TRBJ1-3; D not certain. V gave up 2 bases and J gave up 0 bases, with 11 bases separating them. The CDR3 contains 16 residues. Germline V lookup: CDR1 SGHDN, CDR2 FVKESK. The CDR3 sequence is CASSQISGISGNTIYF. The CDR3 DNA reads TGTGCCAGCAGCCAAATCTCCGGGATCTCTGGAAACACCATATATTTT.

This clone was detected only once. The V gene is TRBV6-6, the J gene TRBJ2-3, with a tentative D call TRBD1 (6 bases). CDR1 and CDR2 (germline): MNHNY, SVGAGI (reference sequence). CDR3 length equals 14 residues. Trimming removed 7 bases from V and 1 base from J, with 12 bases in between. The CDR3 sequence is CASIGQFGTDTQYF. Written as DNA, the CDR3 is TGTGCCAGCATCGGACAGTTCGGCACAGATACGCAGTATTTT.

The V and J genes are TRBV6-6 and TRBJ1-4, with D perhaps TRBD1 (6 bases). The CDR3 is made up of 16 amino acids. Trimming stripped 4 bases from V and 3 bases from J, with 15 bases between. Germline V lookup: CDR1 MNHNY, CDR2 SVGAGI (reference sequence). CDR3 nucleotides: TGTGCCAGCAGTTCGTTATCGACAGGAGCTAATGAAAAACTGTTTTTT. It specifies CASSSLSTGANEKLFF.

The V and J genes are TRBV9 and TRBJ2-2; TRBD2 agrees at 8 bases. Germline V gene data show CDR1 as SGDLS and CDR2 as YYNGEE. The V gene end was trimmed by 1 base and the J gene end by 6 bases; junction bases not matched to a gene: 5. The CDR3 sequence is 15 residues long. CDR3 bases: TGTGCCAGCAGCGTACTCTCTAGCGGGCCCGGGGAGCTGTTTTTT. The encoded protein is CASSVLSSGPGELFF.

V and J are TRBV6-6 and TRBJ2-5; D may be TRBD1 (6 bases). This CDR3 comprises 13 residues. In germline, CDR1 is MNHNY, CDR2 SVGAGI (reference sequence). Trimming shortened V by 8 bases and J by 5 bases, and 15 bases separated the two germline ends. The CDR3 sequence: CASLQGMEETQYF. The DNA for the CDR3 is TGTGCCAGCTTGCAGGGGATGGAGGAGACCCAGTACTTC.

This clone was detected a few times. The gene calls are TRBV6-1 and TRBJ1-5; tentative D call: TRBD1 (5 bases). This CDR3 spans 15 amino acids. Deletions cut 6 bases from V and 4 bases from J, with 16 bases between. CDR1 is MNHNS and CDR2 is SASEGT in the germline V gene. CDR3 nucleotides: TGTGCCAGCAGCGTTGGGACGACGTTGAATCAGCCCCAGCATTTT. This gives the protein CASSVGTTLNQPQHF.

This clone was detected only once. This rearrangement joins TRBV14 to TRBJ2-7; possible D gene TRBD1, 5 bases. Germline V gene data show CDR1 as SGHDN and CDR2 as FVKESK. CDR3 length: 12 residues. With 0 bases removed from V and 6 bases from J, the gap between germline ends came to 6 bases. The CDR3 sequence is CASSQDRGEQYF. The CDR3 DNA is TGTGCCAGCAGCCAAGATAGGGGCGAGCAGTACTTC.

The rearrangement uses TRBV11-3 and TRBJ2-2; 7 bases are a match to TRBD2. In germline, CDR1 is SGHNT, CDR2 YENEEA. Unmatched junction bases numbered 1, after V lost 1 base and J lost 2 bases. The CDR3 sequence is 15 residues long. In nucleotides, the CDR3 is TGTGCCAGCAGCTTAGGCGGGGGAAACACCGGGGAGCTGTTTTTT. Protein product: CASSLGGGNTGELFF. Using reference TRBV11-3 and TRBJ2-2 for the parts outside the CDR3, the full variable domain is EAGVVQSPRYKIIEKKQPVAFWCNPISGHNTLYWYLQNLGQGPELLIRYENEEAVDDSQLPKDRFSAERLKGVDSTLKIQPAELGDSAVYLCASSLGGGNTGELFFGEGSRLTVL.

The chain joins TRBV29-1 to TRBJ2-1; D ambiguous. CDR1 is SQVTM and CDR2 is ANQGSEA in the germline V gene. V was trimmed by 0 bases and J by 5 bases, leaving 5 bases between them. The CDR3 spans 12 residues. The CDR3 bases are TGCAGCGTTGAAGAACGGGACAATGAGCAGTTCTTC. It encodes CSVEERDNEQFF.

The chain employs TRBV27 and TRBJ2-1; D remains unclear. CDR3 size: 11 residues. With 4 bases removed from V and 7 bases from J, the gap between germline ends came to 5 bases. Germline assignment: CDR1 MNHEY and CDR2 SMNVEV (reference sequence). The DNA of the CDR3 is TGTGCCAGCAGTTCTCGTAATGAGCAGTTCTTC. It encodes CASSSRNEQFF.

A single count supports this clone. The chain links TRBV14 to TRBJ2-7; perhaps D is TRBD1 or TRBD2 (5 bases each). The CDR3 totals 15 residues. CDR1 and CDR2 (germline): SGHDN, FVKESK. V lost 1 base and J 5 bases, leaving 15 bases between the germline ends. The CDR3 here is CASSQAGLAKHEQYF. The DNA for the CDR3 is TGTGCCAGCAGCCAAGCAGGGCTAGCCAAGCACGAGCAGTACTTC. Based on the CDR3 plus reference TRBV14 and TRBJ2-7, the full variable domain is EAGVTQFPSHSVIEKGQTVTLRCDPISGHDNLYWYRRVMGKEIKFLLHFVKESKQDESGMPNNRFLAERTGGTYSTLKVQPAELEDSGVYFCASSQAGLAKHEQYFGPGTRLTVT.

This clone was recorded a few times. As DNA, the CDR3 is TGCGCCAGCAGTGGTGGGGTTTCCTCCTACAATGAGCAGTTCTTC. Its protein is CASSGGVSSYNEQFF. The genes are TRBV10-1 and TRBJ2-1, with no clear D. Germline V CDR1 and CDR2: WNHNN, SYGVQD (reference sequence). This CDR3 contains 15 residues. V gave up 4 bases and J gave up 0 bases, with 10 bases separating them.

CDR3 DNA: TGCAGCGTTGCCCGTCAAGGACAGGGGGCTGAAGCTTTCTTT. Protein product: CSVARQGQGAEAFF. The chain joins TRBV29-1 to TRBJ1-1, with 10 bases that match TRBD1. The V segment lost 4 bases and the J segment 6 bases; nucleotides outside the gene matches: 8. The CDR3 length is 14 residues. From germline, CDR1 is SQVTM and CDR2 ANQGSEA.

V usage is TRBV5-1 and J usage is TRBJ2-6; D could derive from TRBD1 or TRBD2 (5 bases each). V lost 0 bases and J lost 2, with 9 bases in between. From germline, CDR1 is SGHRS and CDR2 YFSETQ. CDR3 size: 16 residues. CDR3 residues: CASSLAQGPGANVLTF. CDR3 coding DNA: TGCGCCAGCAGCTTGGCCCAGGGACCTGGGGCCAACGTCCTGACTTTC.

This clone was found once. The same CDR3 can be traced to other DNA sequences in this sample. The chain uses TRBV7-3 and TRBJ2-5, with unresolved D. CDR3 length: 13 residues. Trimming took off 4 bases at V and 1 base at J, with 7 bases between the two ends. Germline V gives CDR1 SGHTA, CDR2 FQGTGA. This chain's CDR3 is CASSSGPQETQYF. The DNA of the CDR3 is TGTGCCAGCAGCTCGGGTCCCCAAGAGACCCAGTACTTC. The variable domain in full, with the rest retrieved from reference TRBV7-3 and TRBJ2-5, is GAGVSQTPSNKVTEKGKYVELRCDPISGHTALYWYRQSLGQGPEFLIYFQGTGAADDSGLPNDRFFAVRPEGSVSTLKIQRTERGDSAVYLCASSSGPQETQYFGPGTRLLVL.

The chain couples TRBV15 to TRBJ1-5; D not resolved. Germline V lookup: CDR1 LNHNV, CDR2 YYDKDF (reference sequence). V shed 4 bases and J shed 7 bases, with 8 bases lying between them. The CDR3 has 12 amino acids. The CDR3 is CATSTSLQPQHF. The DNA for the CDR3 is TGTGCCACCAGCACAAGTCTCCAGCCCCAGCATTTT.

V gene TRBV5-4 combines with J gene TRBJ1-2; weak D call: TRBD1 (6 bases). Trimming left V 4 bases short and J 7 bases short, with 14 bases between. Germline V lookup: CDR1 SGHNT, CDR2 YYREEE (reference sequence). The CDR3 spans 13 residues. CDR3 in amino acids: CASSLQGNVGYTF. In DNA, the CDR3 is TGTGCCAGCAGCCTGCAGGGGAATGTTGGCTACACCTTC. Using reference TRBV5-4 and TRBJ1-2 for the parts outside the CDR3, the full variable domain is ETGVTQSPTHLIKTRGQQVTLRCSSQSGHNTVSWYQQALGQGPQFIFQYYREEENGRGNFPPRFSGLQFPNYSSELNVNALELDDSALYLCASSLQGNVGYTFGSGTRLTVV.

This clone was counted between two and nine times. The rearrangement joins TRBV19 to TRBJ2-2, with 7 bases aligning to TRBD2. CDR1 and CDR2 from the germline V gene are LNHDA and SQIVND (reference sequence). The CDR3 runs to 15 residues. Trimming removed 5 bases from V and 6 bases from J; junction bases left unmatched: 9. CDR3 coding DNA: TGTGCCAGTAGTGGCTGGACTAGTCATCCCGGGGAGCTGTTTTTT. This gives the protein CASSGWTSHPGELFF.

This clone appeared a few times. The chain combines TRBV9 with TRBJ1-4; D is ambiguous. The germline V gene has CDR1 SGDLS and CDR2 YYNGEE. Deletions cut 4 bases from V and 7 bases from J, with 11 bases between. The CDR3 has 13 amino acids. The CDR3 protein is CASSPRAGEKLFF. CDR3 in DNA: TGTGCCAGCAGCCCCCGGGCCGGTGAAAAACTGTTTTTT.

There are many counts of this clone. Other DNA sequences in the same sample also yield this CDR3. The chain couples TRBV30 to TRBJ2-1, with unresolved D. The CDR3 extends over 13 amino acids. Germline V gene lookup returns CDR1 GTSNPN and CDR2 SVGIG (reference sequence). Trimming cost V 0 bases and J 5 bases, with 8 bases left between them. The DNA for the CDR3 is TGTGCCTGGAGTGTAGACTCAAACAATGAGCAGTTCTTC. Translated, it gives CAWSVDSNNEQFF.

This sequence joins TRBV5-5 and TRBJ2-1; 8 bases are a match to TRBD2. Germline CDR1 is SGHKS and CDR2 is YYEKEE (reference sequence). The CDR3 sequence is 17 residues long. The junction had 17 bases not matched to a gene; V was cut back by 4 bases and J by 8 bases. The CDR3 loop reads CASSQRDSGLGIDEQFF. In DNA, the CDR3 is TGTGCCAGCAGCCAAAGAGATTCGGGACTAGGAATCGATGAGCAGTTCTTC. The full variable domain, completed using reference TRBV5-5 and TRBJ2-1, is DAGVTQSPTHLIKTRGQQVTLRCSPISGHKSVSWYQQVLGQGPQFIFQYYEKEERGRGNFPDRFSARQFPNYSSELNVNALLLGDSALYLCASSQRDSGLGIDEQFFGPGTRLTVL.